Following are 17 T cell receptor beta chains from one sample sequenced in a study of neoadjuvant anti-PD-1 for oral cavity cancer. The table came from immunoSEQ multiplex PCR; TCRdb's copy has only in-frame clones and leaves some out. Counted here are about 6,600 clones, under 55% occurring once; the ten biggest clones make up around a quarter. The material sequenced was tumor tissue, taken before nivolumab (anti-PD-1) treatment. These receptors were obtained from a person aged 40-85 years with oral cavity squamous cell carcinoma.

The J gene is TRBJ2-5, the V gene TRBV2; D unclear. Germline V gives CDR1 SNHLY, CDR2 FYNNEI. The length of the CDR3 is 13 residues. The germline V and J ends were trimmed by 4 bases and 5 bases, with 11 bases remaining between them. The CDR3 region has the DNA TGTGCCAGCAGTGGTGATAGCTGGGAGACCCAGTACTTC. Its translation: CASSGDSWETQYF.

The CDR3 sequence is CASTRGVGSENTEAFF. The DNA for the CDR3 is TGTGCCAGCACCAGAGGGGTAGGTTCGGAGAACACTGAAGCTTTCTTT. V usage is TRBV27 and J usage is TRBJ1-1, with D perhaps TRBD1 (5 bases). This CDR3 spans 16 amino acids. V dropped 7 bases and J dropped 1 base, with 19 bases sitting between them. CDR1 is MNHEY and CDR2 is SMNVEV in the germline V gene (reference sequence).

This clone was observed a few times. Here the CDR3 DNA reads TGTGCCAGCAGACTTAACACCGGGGAGCTGTTTTTT. Encoded protein: CASRLNTGELFF. The chain carries TRBV6-1 and TRBJ2-2, with D unresolved. The CDR3 runs to 12 residues. Trimming took 6 bases from V and 2 from J, leaving 4 bases between them. Looked up from germline, CDR1 is MNHNS and CDR2 is SASEGT.

CDR3 amino acids: CASRDRVGTEAFF. DNA for the CDR3: TGTGCCAGCAGGGACAGGGTTGGCACTGAAGCTTTCTTT. The rearrangement uses TRBV27 and TRBJ1-1; TRBD1 matches 8 bases. This CDR3 contains 13 residues. V dropped 6 bases and J dropped 4; count of bases not matched to a gene: 4. The germline CDR1 and CDR2 sequences are MNHEY and SMNVEV (reference sequence).

The V call is TRBV5-1, the J call TRBJ2-1; 8 positions agree with TRBD1. The CDR3 extends over 16 amino acids. The V segment lost 4 bases and the J segment 4 bases; nucleotides outside the gene matches: 10. Germline CDR1 is SGHRS and CDR2 is YFSETQ. The CDR3 nucleotides read TGCGCCAGCAGCCAAGGTGACAGGGGCTATTACAATGAGCAGTTCTTC. It is translated as CASSQGDRGYYNEQFF.

To note about this clone: Other DNA sequences in this specimen translate into the identical CDR3. The chain carries TRBV4-3 and TRBJ1-1; weak D call: TRBD1 (6 bases). The CDR3 is 13 amino acids. Germline CDR1 LGHNA, CDR2 YSLEER. V lost 3 bases to trimming and J lost 1 base, with 6 bases between them. The CDR3 DNA follows: TGCGCCAGCAGCCAGACAGGGAACACTGAAGCTTTCTTT. Its protein product is CASSQTGNTEAFF.

The gene calls are TRBV7-2 and TRBJ2-7; D unresolved. CDR1 and CDR2 (germline): SGHTA, FQGNSA. The CDR3 length is 13 residues. Between the trimmed V and J ends, which lost 1 base and 4 bases, there was a span of 8 bases. The CDR3 DNA reads as TGTGCCAGCAGCTTAGAAAAGGGATACGAGCAGTACTTC. As protein: CASSLEKGYEQYF.

This clone was recorded a few times. The chain uses TRBV10-2 and TRBJ2-5; 7 bases are a match to TRBD2. Germline CDR1 and CDR2: WSHSY and SAAADI. CDR3 length: 16 amino acids. The junction had 11 bases not matched to a gene; V was cut back by 5 bases and J by 2 bases. In DNA, the CDR3 is TGCGCCAGCAGTCCTTTGGAGGGAGGGGCACAAGAGACCCAGTACTTC. This sequence encodes CASSPLEGGAQETQYF.

Turning to this clone: A far larger clone is one base from this, pointing to a likely read error. The CDR3 sequence: CASSQDPDRVYGYTF. CDR3 DNA sequence: TGTGCCAGCAGCCAAGATCCCGACAGGGTCTATGGCTACACCTTC. J is TRBJ1-2 and V is TRBV11-2; 7 nucleotides align to TRBD1. The CDR3 is made up of 15 amino acids. Germline trimming cut 5 bases from V and 4 bases from J; bases unmatched to any gene: 10. The germline gives CDR1 SGHAT, CDR2 FQNNGV.

The chain employs TRBV6-6 and TRBJ1-5, with TRBD1 matching over 7 bases. Germline V lookup: CDR1 MNHNY, CDR2 SVGAGI (reference sequence). The CDR3 runs 16 residues. V trimming: 0 bases; J trimming: 2 bases; junction bases outside the gene matches: 4. As DNA, the CDR3 is TGTGCCAGCAGTTACTCGACAGGGTTAGGCAATCAGCCCCAGCATTTT. Residues: CASSYSTGLGNQPQHF.

V and J are TRBV2 and TRBJ2-7; no reliable D call. The CDR3 is 11 residues long. V was cut by 2 bases and J by 9 bases, with 8 bases left in between. Per the germline V gene, CDR1 is SNHLY and CDR2 is FYNNEI. CDR3 sequence reads: CASSESAGQYF. In nucleotides, the CDR3 is TGTGCCAGCAGTGAAAGTGCCGGGCAGTACTTC.

The chain has TRBV7-2 and TRBJ1-3; the D gene is possibly TRBD1 (5 bases). V was clipped by 4 bases and J by 4 bases, with 14 bases between them. The CDR3 sequence is 15 residues long. The germline V gene has CDR1 SGHTA and CDR2 FQGNSA. CDR3 sequence: CASSSNPGPGNTIYF. CDR3 nucleotide sequence: TGTGCCAGCAGCTCGAATCCGGGACCGGGAAACACCATATATTTT.

Only a few counts were recorded for this clone. The V and J genes are TRBV4-2 and TRBJ1-4; 9 bases are a match to TRBD1. With 0 bases clipped from V and 6 bases from J, the junction kept 5 bases outside the gene matches. In germline, CDR1 is LGHNA, CDR2 YNFKEQ. The CDR3 extends over 16 amino acids. CDR3 DNA sequence: TGTGCCAGCAGCCAAGAGGAGGGACAGGGACATGAAAAACTGTTTTTT. Translated: CASSQEEGQGHEKLFF.

The chain couples TRBV2 to TRBJ1-4; D is ambiguous. V shed 6 bases and J shed 8 bases, with 13 bases lying between them. Germline values: CDR1 SNHLY, CDR2 FYNNEI. The CDR3 runs to 13 residues. CDR3 in amino acids: CASRREQKEKLFF. Written as DNA, the CDR3 is TGTGCCAGCAGGAGGGAACAAAAGGAAAAACTGTTTTTT.

This chain links TRBV18 with TRBJ1-1, with D perhaps matching TRBD1 (5 bases). Per the germline V gene, CDR1 is KGHSH and CDR2 is LQKENI. Trimming took off 1 base at V and 6 bases at J, with 9 bases between the two ends. CDR3 length: 13 residues. This chain's CDR3 is CASSPLRDAEAFF. CDR3 sequence (DNA): TGTGCCAGCTCACCACTCAGGGATGCTGAAGCTTTCTTT.

This sequence joins TRBV9 and TRBJ2-5; TRBD2 matches at 9 bases. With 3 bases clipped from V and 5 bases from J, the junction kept 5 bases outside the gene matches. CDR3 length: 14 residues. Per the germline V gene, CDR1 is SGDLS and CDR2 is YYNGEE. CDR3 DNA: TGTGCCAGCAGCGGCCGCGGGGGGGCGGAGACCCAGTACTTC. This codes for CASSGRGGAETQYF.

The chain links TRBV5-6 to TRBJ1-1, with 7 bases aligning to TRBD1. The CDR3 runs to 16 residues. V lost 2 bases to trimming and J lost 0 bases; unmatched junction nucleotides: 7. The germline V gene has CDR1 SGHDT and CDR2 YYEEEE. The CDR3 nucleotides read TGTGCCAGCAGCTTTACGACGGGACAGCTGAACACTGAAGCTTTCTTT. Translation gives CASSFTTGQLNTEAFF.